The clone carrying this TCR beta chain showed up just a few times. The germline CDR1 and CDR2 sequences are SEHNR and FQNEAQ (reference sequence). The CDR3 loop spans 12 amino acids. Trimming shortened V by 5 bases and J by 8 bases, and 12 bases separated the two germline ends. TCRdb re-called the RT-PCR reads with MiXCR, one entry per CDR3 protein. The data hold a few hundred thousand distinct CDR3 sequences, with 38% observed a single time. The data were taken from a study of patients and donors after allogeneic stem cell transplantation. This clonotype was obtained from a human donor who was either an allogeneic HSCT recipient or a stem cell or donor lymphocyte infusion donor (not recorded which). It is not recorded whose cells these are; they may come from a transplant donor. Sequenced: blood, either unsorted or a sorted T cell fraction (not recorded which). The chain couples TRBV7-9 to TRBJ1-1; a weak D match, TRBD1 (6 bases). CDR3 sequence reads: CASSRGTSEAFF. CDR3 bases: TGTGCCAGCAGCCGGGGGACATCCGAAGCTTTCTTT.